These T cell receptor beta chains were read from a single sample in a study of blood T cell repertoires in COVID-19. Data came from immunoSEQ multiplex PCR; TCRdb stores just in-frame clones and leaves some out. This repertoire shows 210,000 or so clones, approximately 84% found once; its top ten account for 7.5% to 8%. The sequenced material came from peripheral blood. Receptors originate from a woman between 45 and 65 years old with active or convalescent COVID-19. Each CDR3 is given with its conserved first and last residue. A D gene is named only where the DNA matches it firmly. Rows may omit the clone size; those that give it use once, few, many or a size class.

- | TRBJ1-5 | TRBV28 | - | CASSGQHSNQPQHF | TGTGCCAGCAGTGGACAACATAGCAATCAGCCCCAGCATTTT
- | TRBJ1-3 | TRBV29-1 | - | CSVVQDSSGNTIYF | TGCAGCGTTGTACAGGATAGCTCTGGAAACACCATATATTTT
- | TRBJ2-3 | TRBV2 | - | CASRAGGFTDTQYF | TGTGCCAGCAGGGCGGGCGGCTTCACAGATACGCAGTATTTT
- | TRBJ1-6 | TRBV11-2 | - | CASSLAPAGGSPLHF | TGTGCCAGCAGCTTAGCCCCGGCGGGGGGTTCACCCCTCCACTTT
- | TRBJ1-1 | TRBV6-5 | - | CASRRDTTNTEAFF | TGTGCCAGCAGAAGGGACACGACGAACACTGAAGCTTTCTTT
- | TRBJ2-3 | TRBV6-5 | once | CASSDQGLITDTQYF | TGTGCCAGCAGCGACCAGGGTCTTATCACAGATACGCAGTATTTT
- | TRBJ2-2 | TRBV9 | - | CASSDTGKRTGELFF | TGTGCCAGCAGCGACACAGGGAAGCGCACCGGGGAGCTGTTTTTT
TRBD1 | TRBJ1-1 | TRBV5-4 | - | CASSLRGQGPLNTEAFF | TGTGCCAGCAGCTTGCGGGGACAGGGACCACTGAACACTGAAGCTTTCTTT
TRBD1 | TRBJ1-5 | TRBV28 | - | CASAFGGTGEQPQHF | TGTGCCAGCGCCTTTGGAGGGACAGGGGAACAGCCCCAGCATTTT
- | TRBJ1-1 | TRBV2 | - | CASRANTENTEAFF | TGTGCCAGCAGGGCTAACACAGAGAACACTGAAGCTTTCTTT
- | TRBJ1-6 | TRBV5-6 | - | CASSPPGPGGNNSPLHF | TGTGCCAGCAGCCCCCCCGGGCCGGGGGGAAATAATTCACCCCTCCACTTT
TRBD2 | TRBJ2-1 | TRBV15 | - | CATSRSTSGASEQFF | TGTGCCACCAGCAGATCCACTAGCGGGGCCAGCGAGCAGTTCTTC
- | TRBJ2-5 | TRBV27 | few | CASSFRGGAWDTQYF | TGTGCCAGCAGTTTTAGGGGGGGGGCGTGGGATACCCAGTACTTC
- | TRBJ1-2 | TRBV6-1 | - | CASSDGETRGYTF | TGTGCCAGCAGTGATGGGGAGACTAGGGGCTACACCTTC
TRBD2 | TRBJ2-1 | TRBV9 | once | CASSPTSGRASYNEQFF | TGTGCCAGCAGCCCTACTAGCGGGAGGGCCTCCTACAATGAGCAGTTCTTC
TRBD1 | TRBJ2-6 | TRBV7-9 | once | CASSLTGDRVGSGANVLTF | TGTGCCAGCAGCTTGACGGGGGACAGGGTGGGCTCTGGGGCCAACGTCCTGACTTTC
- | TRBJ2-7 | TRBV28 | - | CASSLRPVEQYF | TGTGCCAGCAGTTTACGCCCGGTAGAGCAGTACTTC
TRBD2 | TRBJ2-1 | TRBV4-1 | - | CASSQDSGGSNEQFF | TGCGCCAGCAGCCAGGATAGCGGGGGGTCCAATGAGCAGTTCTTC
TRBD1 | TRBJ1-5 | TRBV2 | - | CASSRRTGGGQPQHF | TGTGCCAGCAGTCGAAGGACAGGGGGCGGTCAGCCCCAGCATTTT
- | TRBJ1-1 | TRBV5-1 | - | CASSSLARTITEAFF | TGCGCCAGCAGTTCGCTGGCCAGAACTATCACTGAAGCTTTCTTT
TRBD2 | TRBJ2-2 | TRBV7-2 | - | CASSPSGRIGELFF | TGTGCCAGCAGTCCTAGCGGGAGAATCGGGGAGCTGTTTTTT
TRBD2 | TRBJ2-7 | TRBV5-5 | - | CASSKTTLAGAYEQYF | TGTGCCAGCTCAAAAACTACCCTAGCGGGGGCCTACGAGCAGTACTTC
- | TRBJ2-5 | TRBV3-1/TRBV3-2 | - | CASSLNQETQYF | TGTGCCAGCAGCTTAAACCAAGAGACCCAGTACTTC
TRBD1 | TRBJ1-5 | TRBV19 | once | CASRSGQVRGPQHF | TGTGCCAGTAGATCGGGACAGGTTCGAGGGCCCCAGCATTTT
TRBD2 | TRBJ2-5 | TRBV18 | - | CASSQGLAGGPGQETQYF | TGTGCCAGCTCCCAGGGACTAGCGGGAGGGCCTGGCCAAGAGACCCAGTACTTC
TRBD1 | TRBJ1-2 | TRBV28 | - | CASTSRVRTGSGYTF | TGTGCCAGCACCTCTCGGGTTAGGACAGGGAGCGGCTACACCTTC
- | TRBJ2-3 | TRBV18 | - | CASSSQGWTDTQYF | TGTGCCAGCTCATCGCAGGGGTGGACAGATACGCAGTATTTT
TRBD1 | TRBJ1-1 | TRBV5-1 | few | CASSSQGAPNTEAFF | TGCGCCAGCAGCTCCCAGGGGGCGCCGAACACTGAAGCTTTCTTT
- | TRBJ1-5 | TRBV5-6 | - | CASSTVQGNNQPQHF | TGTGCCAGCAGCACCGTACAGGGTAACAATCAGCCCCAGCATTTT
- | TRBJ1-5 | TRBV18 | - | CASSPITRQGQPQHF | TGTGCCAGCTCACCAATTACCCGGCAGGGTCAGCCCCAGCATTTT
- | TRBJ2-2 | TRBV29-1 | - | CSGGKGYTGELFF | TGCAGCGGGGGGAAGGGGTACACCGGGGAGCTGTTTTTT
TRBD2 | TRBJ2-5 | TRBV3-1/TRBV3-2 | - | CASSQGRGEVETQYF | TGTGCCAGCAGCCAAGGGCGGGGGGAGGTGGAGACCCAGTACTTC
TRBD1 | TRBJ1-2 | TRBV28 | - | CASSPDRAGYGYTF | TGTGCCAGCAGCCCTGACAGGGCGGGCTATGGCTACACCTTC
TRBD2 | TRBJ2-1 | TRBV5-4 | - | CASSLVRSGTSYNEQFF | TGTGCCAGCAGCTTGGTTAGGAGCGGGACTTCCTACAATGAGCAGTTCTTC
- | TRBJ1-1 | TRBV3-1/TRBV3-2 | - | CASSLRGFLAFF | TGTGCCAGCAGCCTCCGGGGGTTCTTGGCTTTCTTT
TRBD2 | TRBJ2-7 | TRBV6-5 | - | CASLTSGGYEQYF | TGTGCCAGCTTGACTAGCGGGGGCTACGAGCAGTACTTC
- | TRBJ1-2 | TRBV24-1 | - | CATSDSGQWGVSGGYTF | TGTGCCACCAGTGACTCCGGACAGTGGGGAGTTTCTGGTGGCTACACCTTC
- | TRBJ1-2 | TRBV3-1/TRBV3-2 | - | CASSQSDRTNYGYTF | TGTGCCAGCAGCCAATCGGACAGAACTAACTATGGCTACACCTTC
TRBD2 | TRBJ2-2 | TRBV9 | - | CASSVGTSGGPPSELFF | TGTGCCAGCAGCGTAGGTACTAGCGGGGGTCCTCCTTCGGAGCTGTTTTTT
- | TRBJ1-1 | TRBV6-4 | - | CASSDQGKSTEAFF | TGTGCCAGCAGTGACCAGGGAAAGAGCACTGAAGCTTTCTTT
- | TRBJ2-1 | TRBV5-4 | - | CASSLDSVGEQFF | TGTGCCAGCAGCTTGGACTCCGTTGGTGAGCAGTTCTTC
- | TRBJ1-1 | TRBV24-1 | - | CATSGHQNTEAFF | TGTGCCACCAGCGGACACCAAAACACTGAAGCTTTCTTT
- | TRBJ2-3 | TRBV4-1 | - | CASSQPTRESTQYF | TGCGCCAGCAGCCAACCTACAAGGGAGTCAACGCAGTATTTT
- | TRBJ1-1 | TRBV2 | - | CASSEAQARNTEAFF | TGTGCCAGCAGTGAAGCCCAAGCACGGAACACTGAAGCTTTCTTT
- | TRBJ1-2 | TRBV10-1 | - | CASSEGGAAPYGYTF | TGCGCCAGCAGTGAGGGGGGGGCAGCCCCCTATGGCTACACCTTC
TRBD1 | TRBJ1-5 | TRBV10-3 | - | CAISERTGLGNQPQHF | TGTGCCATCAGTGAACGGACAGGTTTAGGCAATCAGCCCCAGCATTTT
TRBD2 | TRBJ2-3 | TRBV6-5 | - | CASSRASGVIDTQYF | TGTGCCAGCAGCCGTGCCAGCGGGGTGATAGATACGCAGTATTTT
TRBD1 | TRBJ1-1 | TRBV12-3/TRBV12-4 | - | CASSLAGQATIF | TGTGCCAGCAGTTTAGCGGGACAGGCCACCATCTTT
TRBD1 | TRBJ1-1 | TRBV29-1 | - | CSVLQGIETEAFF | TGCAGCGTACTACAGGGGATAGAGACTGAAGCTTTCTTT
- | TRBJ1-3 | TRBV4-1 | - | CASSQFRGSGNTIYF | TGCGCCAGCAGCCAATTCAGGGGATCCGGAAACACCATATATTTT
TRBD1 | TRBJ1-2 | TRBV19 | - | CASSPKSGGRYYGYTF | TGTGCCAGTAGTCCAAAATCAGGGGGCCGCTACTATGGCTACACCTTC
TRBD1 | TRBJ1-1 | TRBV7-3 | - | CASSLQGGTEAFF | TGTGCCAGCAGCCTCCAGGGGGGCACTGAAGCTTTCTTT
- | TRBJ2-4 | TRBV10-3 | - | CASQGQNIQYF | TGTGCCAGTCAGGGTCAAAACATTCAGTACTTC
TRBD1 | TRBJ2-1 | TRBV4-1 | - | CASSRPGGAEQFF | TGCGCCAGCAGCAGGCCAGGGGGCGCTGAGCAGTTCTTC